This T cell receptor (beta chain) was captured by sequencing in a study of tumor-infiltrating lymphocytes in primary liver carcinoma. Study context: Surgical resection was used to treat these primary liver carcinoma patients. These were node-negative, non-metastatic T1-T3 tumors of 4.2 to 10 cm. Sample yields of productive TCRbeta reads, ranging from roughly 3.5 to 7.13 million, were similar across tissue types.

A note on this clonotype: No antigen is known for it.

CDR3 length: 12 amino acids. Germline values: CDR1 SEHNR, CDR2 FQNEAQ (reference sequence). Trimming shortened V by 6 bases and J by 4 bases, and 7 bases separated the two germline ends. Findings and caveats of the study: Tumor samples exhibited a significantly greater top-250-clone fraction than blood samples (p = 0.039).

Unsorted whole blood yielded blood RNA, and germline DNA was extracted as well. Constant-region priming of about 500 ng total RNA yielded TCR beta cDNA. For TCR beta, libraries were produced by three nested multiplex PCR rounds using slightly modified ARM-PCR. Both of the initial two PCR rounds ran for roughly 10 cycles and employed TRBV1-TRBV30 forward primers alongside a C-beta reverse primer. TCRdb reanalysed the multiplex PCR reads using MiXCR and keeps one entry per CDR3 protein. Of a few hundred thousand distinct CDR3 sequences detected, around three fifths appear once; the ten largest clones hold about 17%.

The sample comprised peripheral blood. This rearrangement joins TRBV7-9 to TRBJ1-5, with no clear D. The clonotype comes from a young woman with primary liver carcinoma and hepatitis B virus infection. For the CDR3, the DNA is TGTGCCAGCAGTCGCCAGAATCAGCCCCAGCATTTT. This gives the protein CASSRQNQPQHF.